This T cell receptor (beta chain) was retrieved from a study of OX40 agonist ivuxolimab in advanced cancers. At the level of the whole study: Ivuxolimab, which targeted the costimulatory receptor OX40 (CD134), was an agonistic, fully human IgG2 monoclonal antibody. Intravenous ivuxolimab was administered to patients every 2 weeks at six dose levels: 0.01, 0.1, 0.3, 1.5, 3 and 10 mg/kg. Of the 50 or so patients in dose escalation, some 20 had hepatocellular carcinoma, some 15 had melanoma, 9 had renal cell carcinoma and 9 had head and neck cancer. In the dose-escalation cohort, approximately 82% of patients were male, and the mean age was roughly 60 years with a range of roughly 23 to 79. Prior anti-PD-1, anti-PD-L1 or anti-CTLA-4 therapy was permitted, and approximately 40% of dose-escalation patients had received checkpoint inhibitors. Partial responses occurred in three dose-escalation patients, of whom one had hepatocellular carcinoma and two had cutaneous melanoma. The point of sequencing TCRbeta in the periphery was to test whether ivuxolimab changed TCR sequence diversity and drove clonal T-cell expansion. The paper reports the monotherapy dose-escalation portion (N of about 56 patients) of the phase I ivuxolimab trial. General study outcomes and caveats: Partial responders in the 0.1-3.0 mg/kg groups had among the lowest normalized peripheral clonal expansion, especially among CD8+ T cells. The antigen specificity of the clonally expanded peripheral T cells was not determined. At doses of 0.1 to 3.0 mg/kg, clonal expansion of both CD4+ and CD8+ blood T cells was observed from baseline to week 6. Low levels of normalized T-cell clonal expansion were also shown by some nonresponding patients. After ivuxolimab, expanded clones were on average more numerous among CD8+ T cells than among CD4+ T cells.

Genomic DNA was isolated from the sorted cells so that the TCRbeta CDR3 region could be sequenced. The immunoSEQ Assay was used for sequencing of TCRbeta CDR3 regions. TCRdb re-hosts the immuneACCESS table, in-frame sequences only. Its copies lack some clones; in the studies checked, an unresolved V gene accounts for under half of them, and the cause for the rest is not known. In all, the sample holds tens of thousands of clones, and roughly 94% of those were seen once. The top ten clones comprise approximately 11% of the sample. The CDR3 numbers 15 residues from cysteine through phenylalanine. Left in the record is the CDR3 DNA by itself, 45 bases read in frame from the first base. CDR1 and CDR2 are read off the germline V gene as SGHVS and FNYEAQ. Germline trimming: 5 bases from V, 5 bases from J; junction bases outside gene matches: 5. Concerning this clone: This receptor's antigen is unknown. No base quality information exists; no much larger clone differs at one position.

The trial excluded patients who had a history of autoimmune disease or who were on systemic immunosuppression. In every dose cohort, peripheral blood was drawn for TCR sequencing at baseline, cycle 4 day 1, and cycle 7 day 1. Samples were obtained from an open-label, multicenter, first-in-human phase I dose-escalation trial of ivuxolimab. The trial enrolled adults with locally advanced or metastatic head and neck squamous cell, hepatocellular, melanoma or renal cell carcinoma. Before TCR sequencing, CD4+ and CD8+ T cells were separately sorted from peripheral blood. The source of this sequence is an adult with an advanced solid tumor such as melanoma, head and neck, liver or kidney cancer. The rearranged segments are TRBV7-6 and TRBJ2-1, with 11 middle bases fitting TRBD2. The source was CD4+ or CD8+ T cells sorted from blood, collected in a trial of the OX40 agonist ivuxolimab. The nucleotide sequence reads as follows: TGTGCCAGCAGCCGGGGACTAGCGGCGGACAATGAGCAGTTCTTC. It encodes CASSRGLAADNEQFF.